This TCR beta chain is from a study of blood T cells in healthy people across ages. Study-level findings and limits: CMV status of donors was not determined, possibly confounding expanded clonotype changes.

The germline CDR1 and CDR2 sequences are SGHDT and YYEEEE. The CDR3 runs 15 residues. The ends were cut back, 0 bases at V and 1 base at J, with 10 bases in the middle. This clonotype has more than one count but fewer than ten. Its antigen is as yet unknown. A J-beta primer mix and a sample-barcoded 5' primer were used in a second PCR of about 7 to 12 cycles. Per sample, CDR3-containing paired-end reads numbered at least 2.5 million. Each CDR3 protein gets one entry after TCRdb re-called the 5' RACE reads with MiXCR. In the table there are roughly 900,000 distinct CDR3 sequences, roughly 43% of which are singletons.

The specimen sequenced was blood. The genes are TRBV5-6 and TRBJ1-1; D remains unclear. The TCR comes from a young man in good health. The CDR3 DNA sequence: TGTGCCAGCAGCTTGGCGGGAGCGAGGAACACTGAAGCTTTCTTT. It yields the protein CASSLAGARNTEAFF.